Described below is a single T cell receptor beta chain sequence and its context. Some clones are missing from TCRdb's copy, which holds only in-frame ones; the method was immunoSEQ multiplex PCR. Of 130,000 or so clones listed, roughly 86% are singletons. The data belong to a study of T cell responses to AZD1222 COVID-19 vaccine. Germline values: CDR1 MDHEN, CDR2 SYDVKM. V dropped 6 bases and J dropped 4 bases, with 19 bases sitting between them. The CDR3 covers 15 residues. The receptor was derived from an adult who received the AZD1222 COVID-19 vaccine. The specimen comprised peripheral blood, sampled 28 days after the second AZD1222 dose. The rearrangement links TRBV28 to TRBJ2-7, with D perhaps matching TRBD2 (6 bases). In nucleotides, the CDR3 is TGTGCCAGCAGCCCTGGCGGGATGGTTCGGTACGAGCAGTACTTC. Protein sequence: CASSPGGMVRYEQYF.